One and the same sample provided the 8 T cell receptor beta chains below, sequenced in a study of blood T cell repertoires in COVID-19. The protocol was immunoSEQ multiplex PCR, while the TCRdb copy is restricted to in-frame clones and leaves out a portion. Here the sample spans 200,000 to 250,000 clones, roughly 84% being singletons. Sequenced sample: peripheral blood. These receptors were taken from a woman aged 40 to 49 who had recovered from COVID-19.

The chain joins TRBV3-1 (or the pseudogene TRBV3-2) to TRBJ2-7; D may be TRBD2 (5 bases). Germline V gives CDR1 LGHDT, CDR2 YNNKEL (reference sequence). V dropped 0 bases and J dropped 3 bases, with 9 bases sitting between them. CDR3 length: 14 amino acids. CDR3 in amino acids: CASSQEYRGYEQYF. In nucleotides, the CDR3 is TGTGCCAGCAGCCAAGAATATCGGGGCTACGAGCAGTACTTC.

This chain connects TRBV4-3 to TRBJ2-5, with D possibly TRBD1 on 5 matching bases. Trimming removed 2 bases from V and 7 bases from J, with 11 bases in between. Germline V lookup: CDR1 LGHNA, CDR2 YSLEER. The CDR3 covers 13 residues. CDR3: CASSQRGDRTQYF. The CDR3 DNA reads TGCGCCAGCAGCCAAAGGGGCGACCGGACCCAGTACTTC.

The V call is TRBV6-5, the J call TRBJ2-5; TRBD2 aligns across 9 bases. CDR3 length equals 16 residues. Germline V gene sequence: CDR1 MNHEY, CDR2 SVGAGI. V lost 3 bases and J lost 2; bases outside the gene matches: 7. In nucleotides, the CDR3 is TGTGCCAGCAGTTATTGGCGGGGGGGCCAACAAGAGACCCAGTACTTC. Translated: CASSYWRGGQQETQYF.

V and J are TRBV7-3 and TRBJ2-1; D might be TRBD2 (6 bases). Trimming pared 2 bases from V and 8 bases from J, leaving 16 bases between. The germline V gene encodes CDR1 SGHTA and CDR2 FQGTGA. This CDR3 has 15 amino acids. DNA of the CDR3: TGTGCCAGCAGCTTATCCCCGGGAGTTAGGGATGAGCAGTTCTTC. The encoded protein is CASSLSPGVRDEQFF.

The chain has TRBV5-8 and TRBJ2-3, with TRBD2 as a possible D gene (5 bases). V lost 0 bases and J lost 5, with 10 bases in between. Germline V lookup: CDR1 SGHTS, CDR2 YDEGEE. The CDR3 contains 14 residues. The DNA for the CDR3 is TGTGCCAGCAGCTTGGCGGAGGTTGAAGATACGCAGTATTTT. It yields the protein CASSLAEVEDTQYF.

The chain recombines TRBV6-2 or TRBV6-3 with TRBJ2-5, with D possibly TRBD2 on 6 matching bases. V was shortened by 2 bases and J by 5 bases, with 12 bases between the two germline ends. Germline CDR1 MNHEY, CDR2 SVGEGT. The CDR3 has 14 amino acids. The CDR3 DNA reads as TGTGCCAGCAGTTACCCGACGGGGAGGGAGACCCAGTACTTC. Protein product: CASSYPTGRETQYF.

This clone was seen a single time. The rearrangement uses TRBV2 and TRBJ2-1; 9 bases align to TRBD2. This CDR3 comprises 13 residues. The V gene end was trimmed by 6 bases and the J gene end by 10 bases; junction bases not matched to a gene: 7. The germline V gene encodes CDR1 SNHLY and CDR2 FYNNEI. CDR3 region: CASRASGTGEQFF. The CDR3 DNA is TGTGCCAGCAGGGCTAGCGGGACTGGCGAGCAGTTCTTC.

In its sample, this clone was seen once. The gene calls are TRBV19 and TRBJ1-6; D uncertain. V lost 8 bases, J lost 0 bases, and 8 bases lay in between. The germline V gene has CDR1 LNHDA and CDR2 SQIVND (reference sequence). The CDR3 has 14 residues. CDR3 sequence reads: CASADLSYNSPLHF. CDR3 nucleotide sequence: TGTGCCAGTGCAGATCTCTCCTATAATTCACCCCTCCACTTT.